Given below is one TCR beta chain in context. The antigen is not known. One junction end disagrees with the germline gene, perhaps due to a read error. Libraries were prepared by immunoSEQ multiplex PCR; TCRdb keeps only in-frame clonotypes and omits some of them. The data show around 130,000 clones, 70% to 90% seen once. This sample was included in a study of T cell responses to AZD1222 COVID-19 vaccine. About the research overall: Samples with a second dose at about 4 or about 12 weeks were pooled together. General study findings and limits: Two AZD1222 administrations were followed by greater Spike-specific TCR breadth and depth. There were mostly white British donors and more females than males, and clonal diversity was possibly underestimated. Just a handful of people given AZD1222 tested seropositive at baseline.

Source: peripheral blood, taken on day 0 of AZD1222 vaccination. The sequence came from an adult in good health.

CDR3 in DNA: TGTGCCACTTATGACAGGGGGGACTCCAACGAGCAGTACTTC. Protein product: CATYDRGDSNEQYF. The chain has TRBV15 and TRBJ2-7; 9 nucleotides line up with TRBD1. Per germline, CDR1 LNHNV and CDR2 YYDKDF (reference sequence). CDR3 length equals 14 residues.